The T cell receptor (beta chain) described here comes from a study of neurological immune-mediated disorders. V was shortened by 4 bases and J by 3 bases, with 13 bases between the two germline ends. Germline V CDR1 and CDR2: SGHKS, YYEKEE (reference sequence). This CDR3 has 15 residues. This clonotype has just a few counts. Source material was 2 million unsorted PBMCs, stored at -80 °C in RNAlater. Each CDR3 protein gets one entry after TCRdb re-called the 5' RACE reads with MiXCR. The sample carries around 27,000 distinct CDR3 sequences, around 16% recorded once. Source material: PBMCs. The chain uses TRBV5-5 and TRBJ2-2; the D is unclear. The sequence was collected from a man aged 65 to 79 in good health. Written as DNA, the CDR3 is TGTGCCAGCAGCCCTGTAAGGGTACACACCGGGGAGCTGTTTTTT. It is translated as CASSPVRVHTGELFF.